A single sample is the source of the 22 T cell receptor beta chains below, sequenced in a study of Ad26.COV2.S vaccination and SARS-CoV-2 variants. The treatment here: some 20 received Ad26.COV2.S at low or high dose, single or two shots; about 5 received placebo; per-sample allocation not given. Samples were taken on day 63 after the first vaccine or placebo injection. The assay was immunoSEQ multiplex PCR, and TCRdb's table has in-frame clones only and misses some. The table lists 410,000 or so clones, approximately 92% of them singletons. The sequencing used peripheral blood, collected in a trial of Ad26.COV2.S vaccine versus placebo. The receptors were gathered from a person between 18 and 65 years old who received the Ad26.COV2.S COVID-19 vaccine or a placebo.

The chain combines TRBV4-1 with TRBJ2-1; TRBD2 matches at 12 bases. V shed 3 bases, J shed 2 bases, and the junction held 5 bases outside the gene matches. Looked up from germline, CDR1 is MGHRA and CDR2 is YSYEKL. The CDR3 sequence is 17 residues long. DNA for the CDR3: TGCGCCAGCAGCCAGGAATGGACTAGCGGGACCTACAATGAGCAGTTCTTC. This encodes CASSQEWTSGTYNEQFF.

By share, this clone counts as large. The CDR3, as DNA: TGTGCCAGCAGTTACGGGGCGGATGGCGCCCCCCCTCTCTACTACGAGCAGTACTTC. It translates to CASSYGADGAPPLYYEQYF. The V call is TRBV6-2 or TRBV6-3, the J call TRBJ2-7, with D possibly being TRBD1 (5 bases). Germline loops: CDR1 MNHEY, CDR2 SVGEGT. This CDR3 is 19 amino acids long. V lost 2 bases and J lost 3, with 26 bases in between.

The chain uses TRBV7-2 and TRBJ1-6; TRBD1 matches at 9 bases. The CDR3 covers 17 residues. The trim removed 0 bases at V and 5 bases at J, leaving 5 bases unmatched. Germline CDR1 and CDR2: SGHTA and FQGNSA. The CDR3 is CASSLALQGANNSPLHF. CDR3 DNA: TGTGCCAGCAGCTTAGCCCTACAGGGGGCGAATAATTCACCCCTCCACTTT.

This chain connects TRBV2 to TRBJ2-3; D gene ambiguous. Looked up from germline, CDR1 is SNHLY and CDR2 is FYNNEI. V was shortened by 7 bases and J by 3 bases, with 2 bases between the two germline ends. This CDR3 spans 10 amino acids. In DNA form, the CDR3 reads TGTGCCAGCAAGACAGATACGCAGTATTTT. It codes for CASKTDTQYF.

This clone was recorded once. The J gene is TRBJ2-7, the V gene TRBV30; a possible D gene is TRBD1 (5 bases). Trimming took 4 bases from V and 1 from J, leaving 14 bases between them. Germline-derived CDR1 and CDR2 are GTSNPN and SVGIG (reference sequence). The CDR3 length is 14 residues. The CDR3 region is CAWTRRETSYEQYF. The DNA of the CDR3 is TGTGCCTGGACCCGCAGGGAAACATCCTACGAGCAGTACTTC.

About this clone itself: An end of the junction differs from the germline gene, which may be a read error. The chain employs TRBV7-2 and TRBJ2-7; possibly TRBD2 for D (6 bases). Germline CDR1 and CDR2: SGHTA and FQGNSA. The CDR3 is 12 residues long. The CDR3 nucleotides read TGTGCCAGCAGTGGGTTGGAGGGAGTCTACTTGTTC. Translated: CASSGLEGVYLF.

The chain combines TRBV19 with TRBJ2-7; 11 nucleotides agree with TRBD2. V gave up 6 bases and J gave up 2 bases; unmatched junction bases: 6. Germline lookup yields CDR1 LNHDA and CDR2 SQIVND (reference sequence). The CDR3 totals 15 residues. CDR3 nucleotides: TGTGCCAGTAGCCTCGGACTAGCGGGTACCTACGAGCAGTACTTC. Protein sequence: CASSLGLAGTYEQYF.

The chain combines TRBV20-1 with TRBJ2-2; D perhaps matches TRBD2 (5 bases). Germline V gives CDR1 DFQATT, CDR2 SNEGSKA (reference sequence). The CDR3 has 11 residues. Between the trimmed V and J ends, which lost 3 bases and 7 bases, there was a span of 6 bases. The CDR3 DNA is TGCAGTGCTAGTCGGGGCGGGGAGCTGTTTTTT. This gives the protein CSASRGGELFF.

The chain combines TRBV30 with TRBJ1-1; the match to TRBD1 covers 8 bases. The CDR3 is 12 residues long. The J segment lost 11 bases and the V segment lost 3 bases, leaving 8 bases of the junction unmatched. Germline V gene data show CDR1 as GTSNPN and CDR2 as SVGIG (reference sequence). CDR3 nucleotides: TGTGCCTGGAGCGGGACAGGCGAGGGGGCTTTCTTT. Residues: CAWSGTGEGAFF.

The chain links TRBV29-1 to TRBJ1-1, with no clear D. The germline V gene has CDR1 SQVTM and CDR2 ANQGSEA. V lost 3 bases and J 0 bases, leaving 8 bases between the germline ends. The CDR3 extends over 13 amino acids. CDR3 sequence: CSVDESMNTEAFF. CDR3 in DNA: TGCAGCGTTGATGAGTCCATGAACACTGAAGCTTTCTTT. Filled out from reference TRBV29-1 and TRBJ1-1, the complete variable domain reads SAVISQKPSRDICQRGTSLTIQCQVDSQVTMMFWYRQQPGQSLTLIATANQGSEATYESGFVIDKFPISRPNLTFSTLTVSNMSPEDSSIYLCSVDESMNTEAFFGQGTRLTVV.

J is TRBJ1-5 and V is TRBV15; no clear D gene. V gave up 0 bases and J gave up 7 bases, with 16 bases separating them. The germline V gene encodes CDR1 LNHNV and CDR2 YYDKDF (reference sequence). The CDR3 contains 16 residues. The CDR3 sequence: CATSREVGQLGQPQHF. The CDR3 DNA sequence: TGTGCCACCAGCAGAGAGGTAGGCCAGTTAGGGCAGCCCCAGCATTTT.

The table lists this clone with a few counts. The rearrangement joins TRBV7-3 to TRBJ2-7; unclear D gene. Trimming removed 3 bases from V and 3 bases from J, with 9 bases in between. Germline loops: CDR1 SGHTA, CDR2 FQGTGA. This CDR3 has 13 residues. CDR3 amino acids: CASSLDGNYEQYF. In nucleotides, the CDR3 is TGTGCCAGCAGCTTGGACGGAAACTACGAGCAGTACTTC.

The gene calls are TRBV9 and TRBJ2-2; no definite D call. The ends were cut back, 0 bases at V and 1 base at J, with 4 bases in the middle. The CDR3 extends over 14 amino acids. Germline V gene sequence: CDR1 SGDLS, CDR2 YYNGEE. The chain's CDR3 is CASSVAWNTGELFF. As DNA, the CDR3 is TGTGCCAGCAGCGTAGCTTGGAACACCGGGGAGCTGTTTTTT. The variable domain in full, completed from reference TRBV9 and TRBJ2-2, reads DSGVTQTPKHLITATGQRVTLRCSPRSGDLSVYWYQQSLDQGLQFLIQYYNGEERAKGNILERFSAQQFPDLHSELNLSSLELGDSALYFCASSVAWNTGELFFGEGSRLTVL.

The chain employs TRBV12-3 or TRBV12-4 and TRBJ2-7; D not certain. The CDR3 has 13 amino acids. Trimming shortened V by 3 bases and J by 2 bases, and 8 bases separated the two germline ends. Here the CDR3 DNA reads TGTGCCAGCAGTTTGGACGGTACCTACGAGCAGTACTTC. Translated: CASSLDGTYEQYF.

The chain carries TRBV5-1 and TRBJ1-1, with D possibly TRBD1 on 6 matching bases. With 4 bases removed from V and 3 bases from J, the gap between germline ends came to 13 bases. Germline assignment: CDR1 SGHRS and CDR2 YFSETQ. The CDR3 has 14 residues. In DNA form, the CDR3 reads TGCGCCAGCAGCGCCTGGGCAGGGGACACTGAAGCTTTCTTT. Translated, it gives CASSAWAGDTEAFF.

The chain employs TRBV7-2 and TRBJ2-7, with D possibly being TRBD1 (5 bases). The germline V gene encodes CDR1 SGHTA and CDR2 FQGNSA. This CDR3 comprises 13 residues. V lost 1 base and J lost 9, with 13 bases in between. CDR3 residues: CASSLGQGIGQYF. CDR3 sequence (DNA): TGTGCCAGCAGCTTAGGTCAGGGCATCGGGCAGTACTTC.

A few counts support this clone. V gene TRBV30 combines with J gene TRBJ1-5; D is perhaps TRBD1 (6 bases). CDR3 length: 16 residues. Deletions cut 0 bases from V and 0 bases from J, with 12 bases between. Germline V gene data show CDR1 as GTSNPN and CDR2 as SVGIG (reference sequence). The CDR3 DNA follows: TGTGCCTGGAGTGTGGGGACACTTGATAGCAATCAGCCCCAGCATTTT. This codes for CAWSVGTLDSNQPQHF.

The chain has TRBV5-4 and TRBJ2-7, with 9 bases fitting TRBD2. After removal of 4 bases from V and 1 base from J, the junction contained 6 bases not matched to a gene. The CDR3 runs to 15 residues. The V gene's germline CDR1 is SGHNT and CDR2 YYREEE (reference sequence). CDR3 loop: CASSPTAGGSYEQYF. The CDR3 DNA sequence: TGTGCCAGCAGCCCCACGGCGGGAGGGTCCTACGAGCAGTACTTC.

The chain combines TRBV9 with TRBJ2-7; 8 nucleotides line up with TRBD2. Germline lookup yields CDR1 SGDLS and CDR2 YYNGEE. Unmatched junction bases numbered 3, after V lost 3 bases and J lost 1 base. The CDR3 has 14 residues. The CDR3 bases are TGTGCCAGCAGCGCTAGCGGGTGGTCCTACGAGCAGTACTTC. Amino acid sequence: CASSASGWSYEQYF.

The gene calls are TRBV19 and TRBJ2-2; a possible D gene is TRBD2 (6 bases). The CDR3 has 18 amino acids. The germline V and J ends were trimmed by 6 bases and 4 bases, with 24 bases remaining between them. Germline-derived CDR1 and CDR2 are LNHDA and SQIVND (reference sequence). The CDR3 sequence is CASSPFGGGSLSTGELFF. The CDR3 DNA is TGTGCCAGTAGCCCTTTCGGGGGTGGGAGTTTAAGCACCGGGGAGCTGTTTTTT.

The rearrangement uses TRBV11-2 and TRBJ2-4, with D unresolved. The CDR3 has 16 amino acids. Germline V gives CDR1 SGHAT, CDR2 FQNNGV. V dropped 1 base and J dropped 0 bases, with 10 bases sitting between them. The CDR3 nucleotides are TGTGCCAGCAGCTTAGGGGTTAGGCTAGCCAAAAACATTCAGTACTTC. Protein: CASSLGVRLAKNIQYF.

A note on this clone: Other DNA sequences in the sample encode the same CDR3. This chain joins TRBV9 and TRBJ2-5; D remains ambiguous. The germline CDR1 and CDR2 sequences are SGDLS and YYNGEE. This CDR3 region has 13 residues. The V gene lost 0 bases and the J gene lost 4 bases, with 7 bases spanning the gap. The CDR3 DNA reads TGTGCCAGCAGCGTAGTAGGCGGAGAGACCCAGTACTTC. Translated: CASSVVGGETQYF.